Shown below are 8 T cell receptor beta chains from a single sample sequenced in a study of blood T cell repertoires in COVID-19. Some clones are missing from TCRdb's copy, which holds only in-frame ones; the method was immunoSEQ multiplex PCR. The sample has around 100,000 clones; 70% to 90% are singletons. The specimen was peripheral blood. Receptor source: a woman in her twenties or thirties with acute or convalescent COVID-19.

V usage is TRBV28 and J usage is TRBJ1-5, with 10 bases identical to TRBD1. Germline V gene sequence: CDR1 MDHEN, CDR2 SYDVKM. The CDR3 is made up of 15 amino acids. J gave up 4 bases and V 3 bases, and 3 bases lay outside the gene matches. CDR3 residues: CASSLGQGMNQPQHF. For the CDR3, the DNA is TGTGCCAGCAGTTTGGGACAGGGGATGAATCAGCCCCAGCATTTT.

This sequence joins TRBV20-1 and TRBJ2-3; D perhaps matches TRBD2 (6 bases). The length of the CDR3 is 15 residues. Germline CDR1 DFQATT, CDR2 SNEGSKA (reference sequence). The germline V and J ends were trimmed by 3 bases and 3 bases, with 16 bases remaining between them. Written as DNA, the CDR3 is TGCAGTGCTAGTATCCAGCGGGTGGGGACAGATACGCAGTATTTT. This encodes CSASIQRVGTDTQYF.

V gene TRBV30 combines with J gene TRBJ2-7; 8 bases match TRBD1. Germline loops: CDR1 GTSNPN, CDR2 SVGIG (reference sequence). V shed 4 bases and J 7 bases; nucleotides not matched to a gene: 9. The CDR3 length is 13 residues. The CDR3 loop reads CAWTGGDRREQYF. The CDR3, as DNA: TGTGCCTGGACCGGCGGGGACAGGAGAGAGCAGTACTTC.

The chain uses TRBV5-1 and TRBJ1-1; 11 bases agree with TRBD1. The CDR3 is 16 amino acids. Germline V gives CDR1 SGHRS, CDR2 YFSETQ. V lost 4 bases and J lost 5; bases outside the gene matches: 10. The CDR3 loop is CASSIYGQGANTEAFF. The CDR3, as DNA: TGCGCCAGCAGCATCTATGGACAGGGGGCGAATACTGAAGCTTTCTTT.

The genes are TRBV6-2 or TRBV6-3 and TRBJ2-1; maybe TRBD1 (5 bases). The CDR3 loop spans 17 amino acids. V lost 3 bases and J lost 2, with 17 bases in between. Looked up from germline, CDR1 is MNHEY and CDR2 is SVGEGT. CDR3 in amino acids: CASSYYPSRGTYNEQFF. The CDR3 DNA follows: TGTGCCAGCAGTTATTACCCCTCAAGGGGAACCTACAATGAGCAGTTCTTC.

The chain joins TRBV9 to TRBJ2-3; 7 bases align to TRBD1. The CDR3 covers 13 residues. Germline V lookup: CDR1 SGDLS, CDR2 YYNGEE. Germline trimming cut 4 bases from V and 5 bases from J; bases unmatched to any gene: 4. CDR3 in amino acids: CASSLGTEDTQYF. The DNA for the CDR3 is TGTGCCAGCAGCTTGGGGACAGAAGATACGCAGTATTTT.

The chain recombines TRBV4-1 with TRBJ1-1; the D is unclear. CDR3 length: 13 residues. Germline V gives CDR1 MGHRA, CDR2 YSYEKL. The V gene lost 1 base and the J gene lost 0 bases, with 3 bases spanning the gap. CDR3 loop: CASSQGVNTEAFF. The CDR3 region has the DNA TGCGCCAGCAGCCAAGGAGTGAACACTGAAGCTTTCTTT.

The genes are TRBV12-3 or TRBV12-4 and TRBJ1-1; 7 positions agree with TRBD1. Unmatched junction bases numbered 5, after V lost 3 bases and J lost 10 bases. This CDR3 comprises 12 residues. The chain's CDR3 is CASSFSQGGAFF. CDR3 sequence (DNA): TGTGCCAGCAGTTTTAGTCAGGGGGGAGCTTTCTTT.